This TCR beta chain was documented in a study of cytomegalovirus exposure and HLA in healthy donors. Study-wide results and limits: Follow-up analysis seemed to connect common viral pathogens with several of the most significant clusters identified. Earlier analysis yielded a pattern in which most TCR beta V segments were productive about 87% or about 30% of the time.

Primers included in the PCR were 60 Vbeta and 13 Jbeta primers. Assay: immunoSEQ multiplex PCR; the TCRdb copy retains only in-frame clones and omits some. The repertoire has about 150,000 clones, 65% to 85% of them found once; the top ten carry roughly 4.3%. The V gene lost 3 bases and the J gene lost 10 bases, with 16 bases spanning the gap. CDR3 size: 15 residues. CDR1 and CDR2 (germline): MRHNA, SNTAGT. A note on this clone: Its antigen remains unidentified.

This receptor was taken from a male donor in good health and CMV-seronegative. The sample was PBMCs. This chain joins TRBV6-4 and TRBJ1-6; weak D call: TRBD1 (6 bases). This CDR3 is CASSEEGGQRSPLHF. The CDR3 DNA reads as TGTGCCAGCAGTGAAGAGGGGGGGCAGAGGTCACCCCTCCACTTT.